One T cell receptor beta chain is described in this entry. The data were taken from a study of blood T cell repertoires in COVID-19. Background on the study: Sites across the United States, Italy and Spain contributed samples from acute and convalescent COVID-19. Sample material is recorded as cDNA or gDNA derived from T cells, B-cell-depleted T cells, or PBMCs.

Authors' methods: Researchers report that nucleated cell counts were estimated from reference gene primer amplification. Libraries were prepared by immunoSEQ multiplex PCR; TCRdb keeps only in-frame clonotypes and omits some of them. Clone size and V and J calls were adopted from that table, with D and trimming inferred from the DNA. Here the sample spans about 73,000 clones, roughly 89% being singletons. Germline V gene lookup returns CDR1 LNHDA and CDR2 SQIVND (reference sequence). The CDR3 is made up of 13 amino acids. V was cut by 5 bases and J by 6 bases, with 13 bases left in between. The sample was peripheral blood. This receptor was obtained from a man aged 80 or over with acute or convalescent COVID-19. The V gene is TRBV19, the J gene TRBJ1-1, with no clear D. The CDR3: CASSPRGRAEAFF. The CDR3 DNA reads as TGTGCCAGTAGTCCTAGAGGGAGGGCTGAAGCTTTCTTT.